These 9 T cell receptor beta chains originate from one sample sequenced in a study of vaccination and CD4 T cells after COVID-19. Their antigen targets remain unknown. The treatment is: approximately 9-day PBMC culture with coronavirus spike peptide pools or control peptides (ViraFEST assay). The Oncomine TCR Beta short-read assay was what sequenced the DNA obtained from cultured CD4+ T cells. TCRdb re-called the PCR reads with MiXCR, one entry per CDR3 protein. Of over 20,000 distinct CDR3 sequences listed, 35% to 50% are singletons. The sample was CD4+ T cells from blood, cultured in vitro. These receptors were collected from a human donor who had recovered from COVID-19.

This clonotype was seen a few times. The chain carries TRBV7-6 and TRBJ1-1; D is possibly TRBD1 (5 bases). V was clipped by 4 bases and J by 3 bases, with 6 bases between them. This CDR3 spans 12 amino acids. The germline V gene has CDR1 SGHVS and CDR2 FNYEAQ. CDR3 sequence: CASSSRDTEAFF. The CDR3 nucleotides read TGTGCCAGCAGCTCCAGGGACACTGAAGCTTTCTTT.

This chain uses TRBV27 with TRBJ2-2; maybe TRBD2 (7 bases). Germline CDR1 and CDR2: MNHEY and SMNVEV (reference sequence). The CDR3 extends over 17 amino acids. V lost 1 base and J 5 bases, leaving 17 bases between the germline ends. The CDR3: CASSLWVGGLGTGELFF. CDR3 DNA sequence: TGTGCCAGCAGTTTATGGGTGGGGGGGCTAGGGACCGGGGAGCTGTTTTTT.

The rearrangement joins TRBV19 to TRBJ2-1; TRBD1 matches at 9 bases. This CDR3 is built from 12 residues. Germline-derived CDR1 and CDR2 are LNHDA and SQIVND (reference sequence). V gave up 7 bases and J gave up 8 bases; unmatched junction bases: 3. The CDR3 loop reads CASKDRGHEQFF. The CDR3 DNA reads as TGTGCCAGTAAGGACAGGGGCCATGAGCAGTTCTTC.

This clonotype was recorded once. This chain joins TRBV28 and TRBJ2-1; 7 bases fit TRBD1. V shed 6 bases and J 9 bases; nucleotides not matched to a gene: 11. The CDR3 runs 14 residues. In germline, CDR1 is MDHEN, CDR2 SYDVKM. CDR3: CASRKGGAAFEQFF. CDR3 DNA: TGTGCCAGCAGGAAAGGGGGCGCGGCGTTTGAGCAGTTCTTC.

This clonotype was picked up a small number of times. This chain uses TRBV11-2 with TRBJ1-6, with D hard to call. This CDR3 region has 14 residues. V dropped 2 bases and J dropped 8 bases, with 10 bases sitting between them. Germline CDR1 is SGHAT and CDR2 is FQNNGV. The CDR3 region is CASSLLTEHSPLHF. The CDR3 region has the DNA TGTGCCAGCAGCTTATTGACGGAGCATTCACCCCTCCACTTT.

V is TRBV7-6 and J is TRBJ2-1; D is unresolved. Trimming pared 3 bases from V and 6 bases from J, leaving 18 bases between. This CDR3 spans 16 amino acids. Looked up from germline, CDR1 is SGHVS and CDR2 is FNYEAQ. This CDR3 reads CASSFQKLSTINEQFF. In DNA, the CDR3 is TGTGCCAGCAGCTTCCAGAAACTCTCTACCATCAATGAGCAGTTCTTC.

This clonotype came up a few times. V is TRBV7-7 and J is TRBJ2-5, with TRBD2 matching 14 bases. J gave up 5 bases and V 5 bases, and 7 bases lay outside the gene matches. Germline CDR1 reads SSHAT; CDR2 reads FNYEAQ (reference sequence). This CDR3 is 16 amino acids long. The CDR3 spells CASSHGLAGGSETQYF. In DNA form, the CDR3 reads TGTGCCAGCAGCCATGGACTAGCGGGGGGATCCGAGACCCAGTACTTC.

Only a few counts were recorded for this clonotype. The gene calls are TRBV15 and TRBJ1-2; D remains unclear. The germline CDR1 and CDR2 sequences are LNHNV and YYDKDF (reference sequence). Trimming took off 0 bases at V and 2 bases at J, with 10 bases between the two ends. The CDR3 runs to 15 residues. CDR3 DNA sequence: TGTGCCACCAGCAGAGATCTTGCAGGCAACTATGGCTACACCTTC. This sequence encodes CATSRDLAGNYGYTF.

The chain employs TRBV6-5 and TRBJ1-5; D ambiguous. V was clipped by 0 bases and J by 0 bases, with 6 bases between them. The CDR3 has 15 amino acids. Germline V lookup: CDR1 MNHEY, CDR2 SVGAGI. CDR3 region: CASSYSPNSNQPQHF. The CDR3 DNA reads TGTGCCAGCAGTTACTCACCGAATAGCAATCAGCCCCAGCATTTT.